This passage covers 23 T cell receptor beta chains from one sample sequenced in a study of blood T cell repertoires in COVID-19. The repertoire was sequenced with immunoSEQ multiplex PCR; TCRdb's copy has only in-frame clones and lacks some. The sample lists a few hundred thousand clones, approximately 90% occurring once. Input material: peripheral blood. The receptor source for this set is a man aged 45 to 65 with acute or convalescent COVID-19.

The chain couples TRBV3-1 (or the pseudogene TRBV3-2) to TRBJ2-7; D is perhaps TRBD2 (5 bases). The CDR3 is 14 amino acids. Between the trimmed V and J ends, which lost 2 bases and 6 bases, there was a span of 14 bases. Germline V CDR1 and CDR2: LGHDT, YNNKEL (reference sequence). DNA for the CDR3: TGTGCCAGCAGCCAAAAGGGATCGGGAACCGAGCAGTACTTC. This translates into CASSQKGSGTEQYF.

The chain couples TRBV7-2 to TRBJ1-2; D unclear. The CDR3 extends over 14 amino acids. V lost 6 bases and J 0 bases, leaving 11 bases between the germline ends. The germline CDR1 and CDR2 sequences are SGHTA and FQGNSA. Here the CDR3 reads CASSSQVPNYGYTF. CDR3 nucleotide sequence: TGTGCCAGCAGTTCGCAGGTGCCTAACTATGGCTACACCTTC.

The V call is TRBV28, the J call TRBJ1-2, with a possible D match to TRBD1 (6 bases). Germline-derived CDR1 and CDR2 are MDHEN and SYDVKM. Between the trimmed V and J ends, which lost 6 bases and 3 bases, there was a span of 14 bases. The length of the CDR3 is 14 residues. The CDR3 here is CASRGTGWDYGYTF. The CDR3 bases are TGTGCCAGCAGGGGAACAGGGTGGGACTATGGCTACACCTTC.

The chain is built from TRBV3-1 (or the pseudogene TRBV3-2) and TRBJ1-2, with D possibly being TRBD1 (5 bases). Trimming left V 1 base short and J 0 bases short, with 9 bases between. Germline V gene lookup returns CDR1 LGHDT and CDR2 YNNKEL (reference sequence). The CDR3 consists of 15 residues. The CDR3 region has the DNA TGTGCCAGCAGCCAAGTGGCAGGGACTAACTATGGCTACACCTTC. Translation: CASSQVAGTNYGYTF.

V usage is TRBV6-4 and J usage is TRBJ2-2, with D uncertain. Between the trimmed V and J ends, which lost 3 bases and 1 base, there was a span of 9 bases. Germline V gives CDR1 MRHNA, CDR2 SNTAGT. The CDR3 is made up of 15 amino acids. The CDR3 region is CASSEWPQNTGELFF. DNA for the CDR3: TGTGCCAGCAGTGAGTGGCCCCAGAACACCGGGGAGCTGTTTTTT.

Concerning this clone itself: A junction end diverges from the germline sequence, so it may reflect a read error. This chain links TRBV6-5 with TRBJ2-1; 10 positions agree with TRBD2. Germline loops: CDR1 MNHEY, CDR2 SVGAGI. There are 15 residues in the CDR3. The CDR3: CASTSLTSGWNEQLF. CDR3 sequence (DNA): TGTGCCAGCACTTCCCTGACTAGCGGGTGGAATGAGCAGCTCTTC.

The CDR3 is CASSEGLRYTIYF. DNA of the CDR3: TGTGCCAGCAGTGAAGGCCTGAGATACACCATATATTTT. This chain joins TRBV6-1 and TRBJ1-3; D not certain. CDR1 and CDR2 from the germline V gene are MNHNS and SASEGT. V gave up 1 base and J gave up 8 bases, with 9 bases separating them. This CDR3 comprises 13 residues.

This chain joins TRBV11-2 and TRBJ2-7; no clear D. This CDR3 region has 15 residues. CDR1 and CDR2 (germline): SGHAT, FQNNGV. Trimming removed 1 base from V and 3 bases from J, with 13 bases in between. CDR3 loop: CASSLGLRPFYEQYF. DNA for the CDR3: TGTGCCAGCAGCTTAGGCCTACGCCCTTTCTACGAGCAGTACTTC.

As DNA, the CDR3 is TGTGCCAGCAGCTGGGGACAGTCCAATGAGCAGTTCTTC. Its translation: CASSWGQSNEQFF. The V and J genes are TRBV5-5 and TRBJ2-1; 7 bases line up with TRBD1. The V gene's germline CDR1 is SGHKS and CDR2 YYEKEE (reference sequence). Trimming at V came to 3 bases and at J to 6 bases, leaving 3 bases not matched to a gene. The CDR3 consists of 13 residues.

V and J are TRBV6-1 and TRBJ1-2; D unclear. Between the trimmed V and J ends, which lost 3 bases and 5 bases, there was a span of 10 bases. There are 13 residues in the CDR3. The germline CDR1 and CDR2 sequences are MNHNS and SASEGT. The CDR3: CASSENNWYGYTF. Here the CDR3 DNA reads TGTGCCAGCAGTGAGAATAACTGGTATGGCTACACCTTC.

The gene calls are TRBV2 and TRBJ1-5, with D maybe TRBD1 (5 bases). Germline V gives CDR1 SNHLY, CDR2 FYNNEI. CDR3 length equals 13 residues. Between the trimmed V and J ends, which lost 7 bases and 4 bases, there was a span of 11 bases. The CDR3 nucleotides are TGTGCCAGCACCCGGGGGGTGAATCAGCCCCAGCATTTT. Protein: CASTRGVNQPQHF.

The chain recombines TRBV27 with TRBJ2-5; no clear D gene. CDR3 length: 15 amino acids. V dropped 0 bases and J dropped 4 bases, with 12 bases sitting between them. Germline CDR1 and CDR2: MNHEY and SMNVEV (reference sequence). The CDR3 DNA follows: TGTGCCAGCAGTTTATCTCATCGGCCAGGAGAGACCCAGTACTTC. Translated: CASSLSHRPGETQYF.

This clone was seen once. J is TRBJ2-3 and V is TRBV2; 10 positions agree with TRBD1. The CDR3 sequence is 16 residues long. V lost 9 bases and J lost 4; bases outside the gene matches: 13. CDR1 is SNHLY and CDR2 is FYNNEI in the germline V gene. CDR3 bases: TGTGCCAGTGGGGCAGGGACAGGGGTCTACTCAGATACGCAGTATTTT. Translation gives CASGAGTGVYSDTQYF.

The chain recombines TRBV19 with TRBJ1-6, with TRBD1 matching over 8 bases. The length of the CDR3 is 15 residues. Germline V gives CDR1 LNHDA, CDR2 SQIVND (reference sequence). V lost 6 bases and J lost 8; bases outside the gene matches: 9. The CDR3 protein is CASSTDREHYSPLHF. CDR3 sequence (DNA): TGTGCCAGTAGCACGGACAGGGAACATTATTCACCCCTCCACTTT.

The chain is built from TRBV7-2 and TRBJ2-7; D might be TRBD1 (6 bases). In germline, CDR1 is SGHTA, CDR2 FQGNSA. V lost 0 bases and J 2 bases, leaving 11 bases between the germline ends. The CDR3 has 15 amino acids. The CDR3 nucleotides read TGTGCCAGCAGCTTAGCACTGGACAGCCCCTACGAGCAGTACTTC. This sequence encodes CASSLALDSPYEQYF.

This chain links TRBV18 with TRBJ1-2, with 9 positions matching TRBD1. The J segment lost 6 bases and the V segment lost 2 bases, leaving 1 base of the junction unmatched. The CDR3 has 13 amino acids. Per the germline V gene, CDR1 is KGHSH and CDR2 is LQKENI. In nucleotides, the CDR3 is TGTGCCAGCTCACCAAGGGACAGGGATGGCTACACCTTC. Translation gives CASSPRDRDGYTF.

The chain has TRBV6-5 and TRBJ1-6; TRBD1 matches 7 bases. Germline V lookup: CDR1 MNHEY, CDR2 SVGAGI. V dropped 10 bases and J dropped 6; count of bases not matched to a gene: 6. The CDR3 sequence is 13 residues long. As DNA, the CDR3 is TGTGCCACCTGGGACAGAAGTAATTCACCCCTCCACTTT. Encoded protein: CATWDRSNSPLHF.

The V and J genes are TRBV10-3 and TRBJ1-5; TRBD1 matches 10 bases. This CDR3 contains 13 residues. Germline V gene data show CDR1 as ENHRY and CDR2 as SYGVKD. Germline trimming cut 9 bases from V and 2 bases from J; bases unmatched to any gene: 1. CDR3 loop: CAIGTGGNQPQHF. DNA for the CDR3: TGTGCCATTGGGACAGGGGGCAATCAGCCCCAGCATTTT.

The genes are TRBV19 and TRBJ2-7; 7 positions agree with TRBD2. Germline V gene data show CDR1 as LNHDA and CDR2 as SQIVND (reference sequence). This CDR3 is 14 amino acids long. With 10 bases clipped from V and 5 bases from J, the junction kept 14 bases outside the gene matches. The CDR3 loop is CATNPSGNNDEQYF. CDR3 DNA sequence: TGTGCCACCAACCCCAGCGGGAACAACGACGAGCAGTACTTC.

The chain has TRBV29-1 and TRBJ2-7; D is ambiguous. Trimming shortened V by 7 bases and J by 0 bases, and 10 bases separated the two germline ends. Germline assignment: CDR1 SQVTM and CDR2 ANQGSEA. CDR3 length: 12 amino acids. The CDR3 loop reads CSAESSSYEQYF. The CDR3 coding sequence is TGCAGCGCGGAATCTAGCTCCTACGAGCAGTACTTC.

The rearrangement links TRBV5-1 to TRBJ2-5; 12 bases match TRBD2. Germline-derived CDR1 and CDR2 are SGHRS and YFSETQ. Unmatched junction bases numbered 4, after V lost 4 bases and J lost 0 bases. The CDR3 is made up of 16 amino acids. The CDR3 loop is CASSIRLAGDQETQYF. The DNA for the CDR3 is TGCGCCAGCAGCATCCGACTAGCGGGGGACCAAGAGACCCAGTACTTC.

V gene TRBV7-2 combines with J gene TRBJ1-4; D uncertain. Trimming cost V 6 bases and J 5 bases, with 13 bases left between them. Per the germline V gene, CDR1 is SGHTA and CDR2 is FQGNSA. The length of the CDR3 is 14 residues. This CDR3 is CASSPTRGNEKLFF. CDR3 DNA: TGTGCCAGCAGTCCAACCCGAGGGAATGAAAAACTGTTTTTT.

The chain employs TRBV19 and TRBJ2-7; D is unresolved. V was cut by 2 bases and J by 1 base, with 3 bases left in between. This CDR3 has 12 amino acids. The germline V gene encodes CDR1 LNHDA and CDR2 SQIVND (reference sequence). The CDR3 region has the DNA TGTGCCAGTAGTATACAGTCCTACGAGCAGTACTTC. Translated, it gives CASSIQSYEQYF.